Reported below is one TCR beta chain. The data derive from a study of blood T cell repertoires in COVID-19. As for the study in general: Sites in the United States, Italy and Spain provided acute and convalescent COVID-19 samples. PBMCs, B-cell-depleted T cells, or T cells were the source of the cDNA or gDNA that made up the material.

In the original analysis: Reference gene primer amplification gave estimated nucleated cell counts. Only in-frame clones appear in the TCRdb table, and some are missing; sequencing was by immunoSEQ multiplex PCR. V and J calls and clone size are given by that table; D and trimming were obtained from the DNA. The table shows 100,000 to 150,000 clones, with over 75% occurring only once. This CDR3 has 14 residues. From germline, CDR1 is SNHLY and CDR2 FYNNEI. The V and J ends lost 6 bases and 1 base, in that order; junction bases with no gene match: 3. The rearrangement uses TRBV2 and TRBJ2-1; 7 nucleotides match TRBD1. This receptor was identified in a woman older than 75 with acute or convalescent COVID-19. The source material was peripheral blood. CDR3 in amino acids: CASRMTGSYNEQFF. CDR3 coding DNA: TGTGCCAGCAGGATGACAGGGTCCTACAATGAGCAGTTCTTC. Variable domain in full (rest from reference TRBV2 and TRBJ2-1): EPEVTQTPSHQVTQMGQEVILRCVPISNHLYFYWYRQILGQKVEFLVSFYNNEISEKSEIFDDQFSVERPDGSNFTLKIRSTKLEDSAMYFCASRMTGSYNEQFFGPGTRLTVL.